The T cell receptor beta chain described here comes from a study of T-cell reconstitution after alpha-beta-depleted transplantation in children. Unique molecular identifiers were incorporated into the prepared TCRbeta library. TCRdb reprocessed the PCR reads with MiXCR, giving one entry per CDR3 protein. This sample carries about 500,000 distinct CDR3 sequences, 32% of them seen once, and the ten largest clones take about 2.3%. The CDR3 extends over 15 amino acids. Per germline, CDR1 LGHNA and CDR2 YSLEER. Losses at the gene ends were 0 bases for V and 15 bases for J; bases not matched to a gene: 11.

This sequence originates from a human donor who donated a stem cell graft to a child with aplastic anemia. The chain recombines TRBV4-3 with TRBJ2-1; 10 positions agree with TRBD2. Source: PBMCs from the stem cell graft donor, taken from the stem cell graft. In nucleotides, the CDR3 is TGCGCCAGCAGCCAAGATTTAGGACTAGCGGCCCCAGGGTTCTTC. This codes for CASSQDLGLAAPGFF.